The clone carrying this T cell receptor (beta chain) has just a few counts. Researchers sorted participants into cohorts using their self-reported clinical history. Some clones are missing from TCRdb's copy, which holds only in-frame ones; the method was immunoSEQ multiplex PCR. The table includes some 300,000 clones, 88% detected once. These data belong to a study of blood T cell repertoires in COVID-19. The sequence was obtained from a woman aged 30 to 39 who had recovered from COVID-19. The sample comprised PBMCs or T cells enriched from blood (not recorded which).

CDR3 sequence: CASSPPPAGVLNSNQPQHF. The CDR3 coding sequence is TGTGCCAGTAGTCCCCCCCCGGCCGGAGTGCTAAATAGCAATCAGCCCCAGCATTTT. The chain is built from TRBV19 and TRBJ1-5; D is unclear. This CDR3 contains 19 residues. Trimming left V 5 bases short and J 0 bases short, with 23 bases between. Germline V gene sequence: CDR1 LNHDA, CDR2 SQIVND (reference sequence).